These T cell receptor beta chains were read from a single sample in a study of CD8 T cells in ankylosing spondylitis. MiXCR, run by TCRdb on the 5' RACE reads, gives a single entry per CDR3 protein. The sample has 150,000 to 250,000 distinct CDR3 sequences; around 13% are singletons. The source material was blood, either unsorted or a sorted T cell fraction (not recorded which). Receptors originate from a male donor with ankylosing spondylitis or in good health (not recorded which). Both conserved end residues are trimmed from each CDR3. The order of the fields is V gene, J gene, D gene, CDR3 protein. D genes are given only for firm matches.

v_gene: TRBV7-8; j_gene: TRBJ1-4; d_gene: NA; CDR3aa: ASSSQGLRGEKLF
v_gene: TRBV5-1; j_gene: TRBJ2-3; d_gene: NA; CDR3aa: ASQIAAYTDTQY
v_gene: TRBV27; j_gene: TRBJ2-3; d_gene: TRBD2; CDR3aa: ASRRSGGADTQY
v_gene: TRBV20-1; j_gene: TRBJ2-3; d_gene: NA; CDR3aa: SARDAHASTDTQY
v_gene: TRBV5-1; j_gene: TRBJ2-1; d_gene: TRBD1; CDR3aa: ASSPGTGIDEQF
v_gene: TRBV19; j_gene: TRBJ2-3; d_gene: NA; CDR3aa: ASSIGGIDTQY
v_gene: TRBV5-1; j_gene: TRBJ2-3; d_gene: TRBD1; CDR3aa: ASSLGQGEDTQY
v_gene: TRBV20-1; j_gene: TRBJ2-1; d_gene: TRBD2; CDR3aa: SARDRASGPYNEQF
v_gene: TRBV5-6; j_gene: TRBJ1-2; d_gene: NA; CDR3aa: ASSQGDGAYGYT
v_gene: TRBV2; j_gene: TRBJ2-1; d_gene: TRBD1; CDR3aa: ACSGTGAALSYNEQF
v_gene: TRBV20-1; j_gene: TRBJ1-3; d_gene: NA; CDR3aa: SARDPLERGISGNTIY
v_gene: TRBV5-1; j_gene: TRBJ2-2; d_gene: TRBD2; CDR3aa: ASSLGTSDGGELF
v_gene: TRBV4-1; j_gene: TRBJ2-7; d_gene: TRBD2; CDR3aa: ASSQQGLAGYEQY
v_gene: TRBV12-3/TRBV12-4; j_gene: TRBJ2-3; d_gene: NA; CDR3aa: ASSFGGPLMVDTQY
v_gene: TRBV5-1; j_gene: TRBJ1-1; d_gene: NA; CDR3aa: ASSLEGINTEAF
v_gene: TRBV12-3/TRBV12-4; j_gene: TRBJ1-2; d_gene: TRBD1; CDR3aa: ASKHAGTGGEYYGYT
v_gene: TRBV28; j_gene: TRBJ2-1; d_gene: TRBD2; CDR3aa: ASSLPPSGGYNEQF
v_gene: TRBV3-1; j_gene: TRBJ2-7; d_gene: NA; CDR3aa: ASSQDRGKAGGVGNEQY
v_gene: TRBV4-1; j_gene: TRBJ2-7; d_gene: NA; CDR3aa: ASSQEVSLHEQY
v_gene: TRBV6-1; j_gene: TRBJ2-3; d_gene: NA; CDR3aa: ASSEARGAEGTQY
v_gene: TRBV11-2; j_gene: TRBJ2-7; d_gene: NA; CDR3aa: ASSLLQPYEQY
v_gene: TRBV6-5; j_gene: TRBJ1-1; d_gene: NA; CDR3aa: ASSYSYMNTEAF
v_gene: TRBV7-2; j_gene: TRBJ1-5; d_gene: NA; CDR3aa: ASSYGVNQPQH
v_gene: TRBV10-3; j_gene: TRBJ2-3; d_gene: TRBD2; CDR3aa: AISEGGGGEDTQY
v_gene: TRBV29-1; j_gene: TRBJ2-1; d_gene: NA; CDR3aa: SEQTTGKQGNEQF
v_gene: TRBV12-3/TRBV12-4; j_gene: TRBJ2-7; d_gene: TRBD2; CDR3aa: ASSLRTSGGRYEQY
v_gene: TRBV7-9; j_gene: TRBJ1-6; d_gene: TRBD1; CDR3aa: ASSSPGQGLGSPLH
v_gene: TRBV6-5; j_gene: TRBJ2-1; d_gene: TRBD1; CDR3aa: ASGQGLDEQF
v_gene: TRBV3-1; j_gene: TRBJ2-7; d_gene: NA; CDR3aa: ASSQVSDSNSIYEQY
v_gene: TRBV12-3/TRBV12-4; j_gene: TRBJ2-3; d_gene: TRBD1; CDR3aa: ASSPGDSSTDTQY
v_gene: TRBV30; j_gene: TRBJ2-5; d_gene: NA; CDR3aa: AWSVRWGRGETQY
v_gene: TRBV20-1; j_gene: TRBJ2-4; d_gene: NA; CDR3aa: SARSAGENIQY
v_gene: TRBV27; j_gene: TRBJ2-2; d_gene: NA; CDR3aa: ASSFGANTGELL
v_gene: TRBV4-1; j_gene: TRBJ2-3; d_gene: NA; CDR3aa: ASSQERFTDTQY
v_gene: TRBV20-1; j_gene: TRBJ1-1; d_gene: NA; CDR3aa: SAEPDQNTEAF
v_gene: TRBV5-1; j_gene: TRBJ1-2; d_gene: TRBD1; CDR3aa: ASSLPTTGSYGYT
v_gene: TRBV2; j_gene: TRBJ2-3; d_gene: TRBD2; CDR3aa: ASRRGDVDTQY
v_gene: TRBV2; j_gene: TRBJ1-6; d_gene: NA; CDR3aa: ASSEGDYNSPLH
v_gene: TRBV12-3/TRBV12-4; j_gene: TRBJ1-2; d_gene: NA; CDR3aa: ASSTYRDGYT
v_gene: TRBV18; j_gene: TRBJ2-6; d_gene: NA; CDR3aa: ASSHWGNFSGANVLT
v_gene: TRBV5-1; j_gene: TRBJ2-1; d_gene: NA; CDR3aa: ASSLAYDLDFDEQF
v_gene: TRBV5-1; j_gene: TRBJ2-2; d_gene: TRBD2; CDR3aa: ASSLEVVSGSTGELF
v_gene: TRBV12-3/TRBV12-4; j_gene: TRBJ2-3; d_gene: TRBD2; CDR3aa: ASSASGATDTQY
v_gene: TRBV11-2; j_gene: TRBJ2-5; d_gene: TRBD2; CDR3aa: ASSEEAGLWETQY
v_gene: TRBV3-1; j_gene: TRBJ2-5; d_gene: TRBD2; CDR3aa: ASRRAGEEQETQY
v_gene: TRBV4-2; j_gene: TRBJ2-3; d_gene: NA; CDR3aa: ASSQENPGADTQY
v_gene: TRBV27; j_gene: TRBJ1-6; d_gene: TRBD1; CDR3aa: ASAYAGTGIFGEAPLH
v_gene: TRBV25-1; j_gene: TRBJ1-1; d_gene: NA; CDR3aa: ASSELGSGVSTEAF